A single count supports the clone carrying this T cell receptor (beta chain). The method was immunoSEQ multiplex PCR; TCRdb's version includes in-frame clones alone and lacks a portion of them. The sample gives about 100,000 clones, over 65% of which show up once; over 10% is in the top ten. These data are taken from a study of blood T cell repertoires in COVID-19. CDR3 size: 11 residues. Germline loops: CDR1 DFQATT, CDR2 SNEGSKA (reference sequence). V was pared by 5 bases and J by 11 bases, with 7 bases of the junction left unmatched. This chain uses TRBV20-1 with TRBJ1-1; 8 nucleotides align to TRBD1. Sequencing input: peripheral blood. The sequence was obtained from a human donor in a cohort sampled during active COVID-19. The chain's CDR3 is CSAHDRGKAFF. The CDR3 nucleotides are TGCAGTGCTCACGACAGGGGCAAGGCTTTCTTT.